Presented here are 24 T cell receptor beta chains from one specimen sequenced in a study of T cells in Graves' hyperthyroidism and ophthalmopathy (dated by TCRdb to the late 2010s). Preparation of the library involved multiplex PCR. Sequencing instrument: Illumina HiSeq 2000. TCR beta CDR3 regions were amplified from RNA transcripts. For the first round of RT-PCR on the TCR CDR3, the HTBI primer set was used together with the Qiagen OneStep RT-PCR kit. TCRdb took the public reads, trimmed them with fastp at Q25, ran MiXCR for clone calling and kept in-frame beta chains. Every distinct CDR3 protein forms one entry, paired with its most common genes and DNA. The sample includes 600,000 to 700,000 distinct CDR3 sequences, with roughly 46% observed a single time. The leading ten clones occupy less than 8.5% of the sample. Sequencing was performed on peripheral blood or thyroid tissue (not recorded which). These TCRs come from an adult man with Graves' disease, either hyperthyroidism or ophthalmopathy (not recorded which).

A remark on this clonotype: A junction end diverges from the germline sequence, so it may reflect a read error. The chain is built from TRBV7-8 and TRBJ2-5, with 8 bases matching TRBD1. There are 15 residues in the CDR3. Looked up from germline, CDR1 is SGHVS and CDR2 is FQNEAQ. CDR3 residues: CASSLVSRGLETQYF. The CDR3, as DNA: TGTGCCAGCAGTTTAGTTTCCAGGGGGCTTGAGACCCAGTACTTC.

V gene TRBV19 combines with J gene TRBJ1-3, with D possibly TRBD1 on 5 matching bases. The germline V and J ends were trimmed by 3 bases and 0 bases, with 12 bases remaining between them. The germline V gene encodes CDR1 LNHDA and CDR2 SQIVND (reference sequence). The CDR3 spans 16 residues. CDR3 bases: TGTGCCAGTAGTATTGCCGGGACGGTCTCTGGAAACACCATATATTTT. This translates into CASSIAGTVSGNTIYF.

This clonotype occurred many times. The chain combines TRBV2 with TRBJ1-2; 7 bases align to TRBD1. Per the germline V gene, CDR1 is SNHLY and CDR2 is FYNNEI. V dropped 2 bases and J dropped 7; count of bases not matched to a gene: 4. This CDR3 contains 13 residues. In DNA form, the CDR3 reads TGTGCCAGCAGTGAACCCGGACAGGCTGGCTACACCTTC. It yields the protein CASSEPGQAGYTF.

V is TRBV7-2 and J is TRBJ1-2; D perhaps matches TRBD1 (6 bases). V was shortened by 0 bases and J by 5 bases, with 22 bases between the two germline ends. CDR1 is SGHTA, CDR2 FQGNSA, per germline. This CDR3 spans 18 amino acids. CDR3 nucleotides: TGTGCCAGCAGCTTAGCGGGGGGGGGCCCCGGGAGAAATTATGGCTACACCTTC. Residues: CASSLAGGGPGRNYGYTF.

This clonotype came up many times. This chain uses TRBV29-1 with TRBJ1-2; a weak D match, TRBD1 (6 bases). V lost 5 bases and J 0 bases, leaving 7 bases between the germline ends. Germline lookup yields CDR1 SQVTM and CDR2 ANQGSEA. CDR3 size: 12 residues. In DNA, the CDR3 is TGCAGCGTTACAGGGTCTAACTATGGCTACACCTTC. The encoded protein is CSVTGSNYGYTF. The complete variable domain, with remaining parts taken from reference TRBV29-1 and TRBJ1-2, reads SAVISQKPSRDICQRGTSLTIQCQVDSQVTMMFWYRQQPGQSLTLIATANQGSEATYESGFVIDKFPISRPNLTFSTLTVSNMSPEDSSIYLCSVTGSNYGYTFGSGTRLTVV.

A word on this clonotype: Germline and junction disagree at one end, which may indicate a read error. The rearrangement links TRBV10-3 to TRBJ1-5; D uncertain. The length of the CDR3 is 16 residues. In germline, CDR1 is ENHRY, CDR2 SYGVKD. CDR3: CASSEAQAYSNQPQHF. CDR3 DNA: TGTGCCAGCAGTGAGGCCCAGGCCTATAGCAATCAGCCCCAGCATTTT.

Only one count was recorded for this clonotype. In DNA form, the CDR3 reads TGTGCCTGGATAACGGGACAGGGATATGGCTATGGCTACACCTTC. Translation gives CAWITGQGYGYGYTF. The rearrangement joins TRBV7-9 to TRBJ1-2, with TRBD1 identical over 9 bases. The germline V gene encodes CDR1 SEHNR and CDR2 FQNEAQ (reference sequence). The ends lost 11 bases at V and 4 bases at J; junction bases unmatched: 14. The CDR3 extends over 15 amino acids.

The V and J genes are TRBV12-5 and TRBJ1-5; D gene ambiguous. The V gene's germline CDR1 is LGHNT and CDR2 FRNRAP. V dropped 1 base and J dropped 3 bases, with 13 bases sitting between them. This CDR3 is built from 16 residues. CDR3 loop: CASGLDRAPLNQPQHF. The CDR3 coding sequence is TGTGCTAGTGGTTTGGACCGGGCCCCACTCAATCAGCCCCAGCATTTT.

There are a few counts of this clonotype. The chain combines TRBV12-3 or TRBV12-4 with TRBJ2-7; D gene uncertain. This CDR3 is built from 14 residues. Trimming took off 6 bases at V and 0 bases at J, with 12 bases between the two ends. The CDR3 is CASSPDLYSYEQYF. DNA for the CDR3: TGTGCCAGCAGCCCAGACTTGTACTCCTACGAGCAGTACTTC.

The chain uses TRBV11-2 and TRBJ2-7, with 9 bases matching TRBD1. The length of the CDR3 is 17 residues. Germline V gives CDR1 SGHAT, CDR2 FQNNGV. Trimming removed 3 bases from V and 2 bases from J; junction bases left unmatched: 11. The CDR3 DNA reads as TGTGCCAGCAGCTTTACGCCGGGACAGGGTATTCCCTACGAGCAGTACTTC. It specifies CASSFTPGQGIPYEQYF.

This clonotype has a handful of counts. V is TRBV20-1 and J is TRBJ1-6, with a tentative D call TRBD1 (6 bases). The CDR3 is made up of 15 amino acids. Trimming stripped 3 bases from V and 0 bases from J, with 9 bases between. The germline gives CDR1 DFQATT, CDR2 SNEGSKA (reference sequence). CDR3 region: CSARGARSYNSPLHF. The CDR3, as DNA: TGCAGTGCTAGGGGGGCCCGCTCCTATAATTCACCCCTCCACTTT.

This clonotype has only a few counts. This sequence joins TRBV27 and TRBJ2-5; TRBD2 matches 9 bases. The CDR3 sequence is 14 residues long. Germline V lookup: CDR1 MNHEY, CDR2 SMNVEV (reference sequence). Losses at the gene ends were 5 bases for V and 6 bases for J; bases not matched to a gene: 7. The CDR3: CASSRGGRGQTQYF. The CDR3 coding sequence is TGTGCCAGCAGTCGCGGCGGGAGGGGACAGACCCAGTACTTC.

This clonotype appeared a single time. The chain carries TRBV10-3 and TRBJ1-4; D is uncertain. The germline V gene has CDR1 ENHRY and CDR2 SYGVKD. CDR3 length: 15 amino acids. V dropped 0 bases and J dropped 6 bases, with 11 bases sitting between them. In DNA form, the CDR3 reads TGTGCCATCAGTGAGTCAGGGATCTATGATGAAAAACTGTTTTTT. It specifies CAISESGIYDEKLFF.

A remark on this clonotype: Given a much more abundant clone one base away, this may be a read error. The J gene is TRBJ2-7, the V gene TRBV10-3, with 15 bases identical to TRBD2. The CDR3 consists of 16 residues. Germline V gene sequence: CDR1 ENHRY, CDR2 SYGVKD. The J segment lost 2 bases and the V segment lost 5 bases, leaving 4 bases of the junction unmatched. This CDR3 reads CAISTGTSGGTYEQYF. CDR3 sequence (DNA): TGTGCCATCAGTACCGGGACTAGCGGGGGGACCTACGAGCAGTACTTC.

This clonotype appeared once. The chain couples TRBV30 to TRBJ1-1; TRBD1 agrees at 7 bases. Germline CDR1 and CDR2: GTSNPN and SVGIG (reference sequence). The trim removed 6 bases at V and 1 base at J, leaving 5 bases unmatched. This CDR3 has 13 amino acids. CDR3 protein: CACDRATNTEAFF. In DNA form, the CDR3 reads TGTGCCTGTGACAGGGCCACGAACACTGAAGCTTTCTTT.

The chain employs TRBV2 and TRBJ2-7; 7 nucleotides align to TRBD2. V lost 4 bases, J lost 2 bases, and 11 bases stayed unmatched. The CDR3 extends over 16 amino acids. CDR1 is SNHLY and CDR2 is FYNNEI in the germline V gene. CDR3 bases: TGTGCCAGCAGTGGGAACTTGGGCAGCGGGGCCTACGAGCAGTACTTC. Translating gives CASSGNLGSGAYEQYF.

CDR3 in DNA: TGTGCCAGTCCAACCCAGGACGGACAGAATAGCAATCAGCCCCAGCATTTT. Encoded protein: CASPTQDGQNSNQPQHF. The chain uses TRBV7-2 and TRBJ1-5; D may be TRBD1 (6 bases). This CDR3 is 17 amino acids long. V gave up 9 bases and J gave up 0 bases, with 21 bases separating them. CDR1 SGHTA and CDR2 FQGNSA come from the germline V gene.

The chain is built from TRBV7-9 and TRBJ2-5; 10 nucleotides align to TRBD2. The CDR3 loop spans 15 amino acids. Germline V gene lookup returns CDR1 SEHNR and CDR2 FQNEAQ (reference sequence). The ends lost 5 bases at V and 1 base at J; junction bases unmatched: 4. This CDR3 reads CASSQGTSVQETQYF. DNA for the CDR3: TGTGCCAGCAGCCAAGGGACTAGCGTCCAAGAGACCCAGTACTTC.

This clonotype was detected only a few times. V gene TRBV6-5 combines with J gene TRBJ2-5, with D perhaps matching TRBD2 (6 bases). Trimming cost V 1 base and J 4 bases, with 13 bases left between them. The CDR3 is 15 amino acids. Germline V lookup: CDR1 MNHEY, CDR2 SVGAGI. In DNA form, the CDR3 reads TGTGCCAGCAGTTACTACTCGGGACTGGGAGAGACCCAGTACTTC. Its translation: CASSYYSGLGETQYF.

This sequence joins TRBV2 and TRBJ1-1; possible D gene TRBD1, 5 bases. V was shortened by 6 bases and J by 1 base, with 12 bases between the two germline ends. This CDR3 contains 14 residues. Germline values: CDR1 SNHLY, CDR2 FYNNEI. CDR3 amino acids: CASRETGQNTEAFF. The CDR3 DNA is TGTGCCAGCAGGGAAACAGGTCAGAACACTGAAGCTTTCTTT.

This clonotype occurred many times. The chain combines TRBV29-1 with TRBJ1-1; no firm D call. V was shortened by 5 bases and J by 0 bases, with 4 bases between the two germline ends. CDR3 size: 11 residues. Looked up from germline, CDR1 is SQVTM and CDR2 is ANQGSEA. CDR3 bases: TGCAGCGTTCACATGAACACTGAAGCTTTCTTT. It translates to CSVHMNTEAFF.

This clonotype was observed many times. The chain joins TRBV7-9 to TRBJ1-2, with D perhaps matching TRBD1 (5 bases). This CDR3 has 16 residues. The V and J ends lost 5 bases and 4 bases respectively, with 20 bases between them. The germline gives CDR1 SEHNR, CDR2 FQNEAQ (reference sequence). The CDR3 bases are TGTGCCAGCAGCCAAGCCCCAGGGAGGGATTCCTATGGCTACACCTTC. Its protein is CASSQAPGRDSYGYTF.

The chain combines TRBV20-1 with TRBJ2-7; 9 bases line up with TRBD1. Germline-derived CDR1 and CDR2 are DFQATT and SNEGSKA (reference sequence). Trimming took 5 bases from V and 3 from J; bases not matched to a gene: 8. This CDR3 region has 14 residues. This chain's CDR3 is CSASRTGDYYEQYF. In DNA form, the CDR3 reads TGCAGTGCTTCCAGGACAGGGGACTACTACGAGCAGTACTTC.

This chain connects TRBV29-1 to TRBJ2-7; D unclear. CDR3 length equals 10 residues. Trimming removed 1 base from V and 9 bases from J, with 7 bases in between. The germline gives CDR1 SQVTM, CDR2 ANQGSEA. This CDR3 reads CSVEGTGQYF. The CDR3 DNA reads as TGCAGCGTTGAAGGTACGGGGCAGTACTTC.